The next 13 T cell receptor beta chains were all read from a single sample in a study of T cells after posttransplantation cyclophosphamide (dated by TCRdb to 2016 to 2018). Library construction relied on the immunoSEQ multiplex PCR assay. TCRdb provides this immuneACCESS table in a form limited to in-frame rearrangements. Some clones are lacking; in checked studies, under half of them reflect an unresolved V gene, and why the rest are absent is not known. The table for this sample lists about 42,000 clones; around 90% of them were counted only once. The biggest ten clones account for under 3% of the sample. The meaning of the sample's treatment or condition label: high-dose cyclophosphamide on days +3 and +4 as single-agent GVHD prophylaxis. Busulfan and fludarabine conditioning, a related or unrelated marrow graft, and cyclophosphamide on days +3 and +4 were given to PTCy patients. The sample was PBMCs, taken around 63 days after allogeneic stem cell transplant with posttransplant cyclophosphamide. These TCRs come from a male patient aged 60 to 75 who received an allogeneic stem cell transplant from a related donor and was CMV-positive. Following a transplant, some T cells may be graft donor cells, not patient cells.

The chain couples TRBV27 to TRBJ1-2; D gene ambiguous. V lost 2 bases and J lost 3, with 7 bases in between. CDR3 length equals 13 residues. Germline loops: CDR1 MNHEY, CDR2 SMNVEV (reference sequence). The CDR3 protein is CASSLNSYYGYTF. The CDR3 region has the DNA TGTGCCAGCAGTTTAAACAGCTACTATGGCTACACCTTC.

The rearrangement links TRBV4-1 to TRBJ1-6; D not certain. V was pared by 1 base and J by 8 bases, with 18 bases between. CDR1 is MGHRA, CDR2 YSYEKL, per germline. The CDR3 contains 17 residues. The CDR3: CASSQGIRRVGDSPLHF. The CDR3 region has the DNA TGCGCCAGCAGCCAAGGAATTCGGAGAGTTGGAGATTCACCCCTCCACTTT.

The gene calls are TRBV7-6 and TRBJ1-2, with 7 nucleotides matching TRBD1. Trimming removed 5 bases from V and 6 bases from J; junction bases left unmatched: 6. Looked up from germline, CDR1 is SGHVS and CDR2 is FNYEAQ. This CDR3 has 13 amino acids. The DNA of the CDR3 is TGTGCCAGCAGCCCGGGACAGTTCAATGGCTACACCTTC. Translation: CASSPGQFNGYTF.

The chain is built from TRBV7-9 and TRBJ1-1; D gene ambiguous. Trimming stripped 1 base from V and 7 bases from J, with 13 bases between. Germline loops: CDR1 SEHNR, CDR2 FQNEAQ (reference sequence). The CDR3 contains 14 residues. In nucleotides, the CDR3 is TGTGCCAGCAGCTTAGTGACGGGGTCGGATGAAGCTTTCTTT. This encodes CASSLVTGSDEAFF.

This sequence joins TRBV6-4 and TRBJ2-4; D is perhaps TRBD2 (5 bases). V was pared by 2 bases and J by 0 bases, with 32 bases between. Germline CDR1 reads MRHNA; CDR2 reads SNTAGT. The CDR3 extends over 23 amino acids. CDR3 protein: CASSDPPRPSRESRILAKNIQYF. The CDR3 DNA sequence: TGTGCCAGCAGTGACCCCCCGAGACCGAGTCGGGAATCGAGGATTCTAGCCAAAAACATTCAGTACTTC.

This clone was detected once. The chain joins TRBV5-1 to TRBJ1-2; D unclear. CDR3 length equals 13 residues. The V gene lost 1 base and the J gene lost 8 bases, with 12 bases spanning the gap. Germline CDR1 is SGHRS and CDR2 is YFSETQ. CDR3 protein: CASSLHTDSGYTF. The CDR3 DNA follows: TGCGCCAGCAGCTTGCATACGGACTCAGGCTACACCTTC.

The chain is built from TRBV15 and TRBJ1-5; a weak D match, TRBD1 (6 bases). Germline CDR1 reads LNHNV; CDR2 reads YYDKDF (reference sequence). V was pared by 1 base and J by 2 bases, with 15 bases between. The CDR3 is 17 amino acids. CDR3 protein: CATSRVRQGFGNQPQHF. The DNA of the CDR3 is TGTGCCACCAGCAGAGTGAGGCAGGGGTTCGGCAATCAGCCCCAGCATTTT.

The chain recombines TRBV11-2 with TRBJ2-3, with 8 bases identical to TRBD2. The CDR3 runs 14 residues. V lost 5 bases and J lost 2; bases outside the gene matches: 3. Germline V gene sequence: CDR1 SGHAT, CDR2 FQNNGV. The chain's CDR3 is CASSRGGTTDTQYF. The CDR3 bases are TGTGCCAGCAGCCGCGGGGGGACCACAGATACGCAGTATTTT.

The J gene is TRBJ1-6, the V gene TRBV7-9; D call uncertain. The germline gives CDR1 SEHNR, CDR2 FQNEAQ (reference sequence). The CDR3 length is 12 residues. V was clipped by 2 bases and J by 9 bases, with 5 bases between them. The CDR3 bases are TGTGCCAGCAGCTTACAGTTTTCACCCCTCCACTTT. Protein: CASSLQFSPLHF.

For this clone: Compared with germline, one end of the junction differs, possibly owing to a read error. V and J are TRBV6-1 and TRBJ1-1, with D maybe TRBD1 (5 bases). CDR1 MNHNS and CDR2 SASEGT come from the germline V gene. The CDR3 extends over 15 amino acids. The CDR3: CASSELGRADTGAFF. CDR3 DNA: TGTGCCAGCAGTGAATTAGGCAGGGCGGACACTGGAGCTTTCTTT.

The genes are TRBV5-1 and TRBJ1-5; D is unresolved. Trimming shortened V by 3 bases and J by 0 bases, and 10 bases separated the two germline ends. CDR3 length equals 15 residues. The germline gives CDR1 SGHRS, CDR2 YFSETQ. The CDR3 sequence is CASSWVGGSNQPQHF. CDR3 coding DNA: TGCGCCAGCAGCTGGGTCGGCGGTAGCAATCAGCCCCAGCATTTT.

This chain joins TRBV4-1 and TRBJ2-3; TRBD2 matches at 10 bases. Germline assignment: CDR1 MGHRA and CDR2 YSYEKL. With 0 bases clipped from V and 2 bases from J, the junction kept 8 bases outside the gene matches. This CDR3 has 18 amino acids. DNA for the CDR3: TGCGCCAGCAGCCAAGATGAGCAAGCGGGGGGGTACACAGATACGCAGTATTTT. Translation gives CASSQDEQAGGYTDTQYF.

The genes are TRBV9 and TRBJ1-4; 7 nucleotides line up with TRBD1. Trimming took 3 bases from V and 7 from J; bases not matched to a gene: 9. Germline CDR1 is SGDLS and CDR2 is YYNGEE. This CDR3 is built from 15 residues. The CDR3 protein is CASSETGTAGEKLFF. In nucleotides, the CDR3 is TGTGCCAGCAGCGAGACCGGGACAGCAGGTGAAAAACTGTTTTTT.